The 24 T cell receptor beta chains below all came from one sample that was sequenced in a study of blood T cell repertoires in COVID-19. The protocol was immunoSEQ multiplex PCR, while the TCRdb copy is restricted to in-frame clones and leaves out a portion. The table shows approximately 40,000 clones, with about 90% occurring only once. The sample taken for sequencing was peripheral blood. The receptors stem from a man between 60 and 70 years old with acute or convalescent COVID-19.

V gene TRBV11-2 combines with J gene TRBJ2-3; D is uncertain. The CDR3 sequence is 12 residues long. Germline V gene data show CDR1 as SGHAT and CDR2 as FQNNGV. Trimming stripped 4 bases from V and 3 bases from J, with 5 bases between. The CDR3 DNA sequence: TGTGCCAGCAGCTATCTAACAGATACGCAGTATTTT. This sequence encodes CASSYLTDTQYF.

V usage is TRBV19 and J usage is TRBJ2-1; D not resolved. Germline CDR1 LNHDA, CDR2 SQIVND (reference sequence). The CDR3 contains 16 residues. V gave up 5 bases and J gave up 3 bases, with 17 bases separating them. The CDR3 reads CASSLSADEDYNEQFF. The CDR3 DNA sequence: TGTGCCAGTAGTCTATCCGCTGACGAGGACTACAATGAGCAGTTCTTC.

This chain links TRBV19 with TRBJ1-1; D ambiguous. Trimming removed 3 bases at V and 12 bases at J, with 14 bases between. The CDR3 has 12 residues. Germline CDR1 LNHDA, CDR2 SQIVND (reference sequence). CDR3 DNA sequence: TGTGCCAGTAGTATCTGGGCGACGAGACCTTTCTTT. This encodes CASSIWATRPFF.

CDR3 sequence reads: CASSAGTANYGYTF. CDR3 nucleotide sequence: TGTGCCAGCAGCGCAGGGACAGCAAACTATGGCTACACCTTC. The chain recombines TRBV9 with TRBJ1-2; TRBD1 agrees at 7 bases. The V and J ends lost 3 bases and 2 bases, in that order; junction bases with no gene match: 4. The length of the CDR3 is 14 residues. Germline values: CDR1 SGDLS, CDR2 YYNGEE.

A few counts support this clone. CDR3 nucleotides: TGTGCCAGCAGCCCCCAGGCAGGGCGATCCTACGAGCAGTACTTC. Translating gives CASSPQAGRSYEQYF. The chain uses TRBV4-2 and TRBJ2-7, with D possibly TRBD1 on 5 matching bases. V shed 4 bases and J shed 1 base, with 14 bases lying between them. CDR3 length: 15 residues. The germline CDR1 and CDR2 sequences are LGHNA and YNFKEQ.

Here the CDR3 DNA reads TGTGCCACCAGTGACCTAAGGGAGGTGCGGGGCTACACCTTC. Its translation is CATSDLREVRGYTF. The V and J genes are TRBV24-1 and TRBJ1-2; D remains ambiguous. CDR1 is KGHDR and CDR2 is SFDVKD in the germline V gene. This CDR3 region has 14 residues. Trimming pared 4 bases from V and 8 bases from J, leaving 16 bases between.

This clone was counted only a few times. This chain joins TRBV18 and TRBJ1-3, with D maybe TRBD1 (5 bases). CDR3 length: 14 amino acids. V was pared by 6 bases and J by 0 bases, with 9 bases between. Germline values: CDR1 KGHSH, CDR2 LQKENI. CDR3 residues: CASSGAASGNTIYF. The CDR3 nucleotides are TGTGCCAGCTCTGGGGCGGCCTCTGGAAACACCATATATTTT.

J is TRBJ2-2 and V is TRBV24-1; a possible D gene is TRBD1 (6 bases). This CDR3 comprises 15 residues. V was pared by 4 bases and J by 2 bases, with 10 bases between. Germline V lookup: CDR1 KGHDR, CDR2 SFDVKD. The CDR3 bases are TGTGCCACCAGTGACCCGGGACACAACACCGGGGAGCTGTTTTTT. This gives the protein CATSDPGHNTGELFF.

The rearrangement links TRBV6-6 to TRBJ1-2, with 7 bases fitting TRBD1. The CDR3 extends over 16 amino acids. V dropped 6 bases and J dropped 0; count of bases not matched to a gene: 10. Germline CDR1 reads MNHNY; CDR2 reads SVGAGI (reference sequence). DNA for the CDR3: TGTGCCAGCAGGGTGGGCGGGACAGAGACTAACTATGGCTACACCTTC. The encoded protein is CASRVGGTETNYGYTF.

V is TRBV19 and J is TRBJ2-1, with 14 bases lining up with TRBD2. Germline V CDR1 and CDR2: LNHDA, SQIVND (reference sequence). This CDR3 is built from 15 residues. V shed 6 bases, J shed 7 bases, and the junction held 5 bases outside the gene matches. The CDR3 region is CASSWGTSGSNEQFF. CDR3 DNA sequence: TGTGCCAGTAGCTGGGGGACTAGCGGGAGTAATGAGCAGTTCTTC.

The V and J genes are TRBV5-6 and TRBJ2-7; 7 bases are a match to TRBD1. The CDR3 has 14 amino acids. V shed 2 bases and J 3 bases; nucleotides not matched to a gene: 5. Germline CDR1 SGHDT, CDR2 YYEEEE. CDR3 in DNA: TGTGCCAGCAGCTTTCAGGGGGTCCACTACGAGCAGTACTTC. Its protein is CASSFQGVHYEQYF.

The chain uses TRBV5-1 and TRBJ1-1, with D possibly being TRBD1 (6 bases). V lost 1 base and J lost 0, with 7 bases in between. Per germline, CDR1 SGHRS and CDR2 YFSETQ. This CDR3 is 14 amino acids long. Here the CDR3 reads CASSLTGLNTEAFF. The CDR3 DNA sequence: TGCGCCAGCAGCTTGACAGGGTTGAACACTGAAGCTTTCTTT.

The chain has TRBV12-3 or TRBV12-4 and TRBJ1-2, with TRBD1 matching 7 bases. V lost 5 bases, J lost 8 bases, and 5 bases stayed unmatched. The CDR3 spans 12 residues. This chain's CDR3 is CASSPGQHGYTF. Written as DNA, the CDR3 is TGTGCCAGCAGTCCGGGACAGCACGGCTACACCTTC.

The rearrangement uses TRBV2 and TRBJ1-5; D is uncertain. Germline V lookup: CDR1 SNHLY, CDR2 FYNNEI. V was shortened by 3 bases and J by 1 base, with 4 bases between the two germline ends. The CDR3 has 13 residues. The CDR3 here is CASSEESNQPQHF. For the CDR3, the DNA is TGTGCCAGCAGTGAGGAGAGCAATCAGCCCCAGCATTTT. Complete variable domain (other parts from reference TRBV2 and TRBJ1-5): EPEVTQTPSHQVTQMGQEVILRCVPISNHLYFYWYRQILGQKVEFLVSFYNNEISEKSEIFDDQFSVERPDGSNFTLKIRSTKLEDSAMYFCASSEESNQPQHFGDGTRLSIL.

This clone was seen once. The genes are TRBV2 and TRBJ2-1; 8 bases agree with TRBD1. The CDR3 is made up of 14 amino acids. The junction had 6 bases not matched to a gene; V was cut back by 4 bases and J by 7 bases. Per the germline V gene, CDR1 is SNHLY and CDR2 is FYNNEI. For the CDR3, the DNA is TGTGCCAGCAGTGGGACAGGGTTTTTTAATGAGCAGTTCTTC. Amino acids: CASSGTGFFNEQFF.

The CDR3 bases are TGTGCCAGCGGAACAGGGTTCAGCAATCAGCCCCAGCATTTT. Translated: CASGTGFSNQPQHF. The V call is TRBV19, the J call TRBJ1-5; tentative D call: TRBD1 (6 bases). CDR3 length: 14 amino acids. Germline V lookup: CDR1 LNHDA, CDR2 SQIVND (reference sequence). V dropped 9 bases and J dropped 1 base, with 13 bases sitting between them.

The chain couples TRBV19 to TRBJ2-6; TRBD2 might be the D (5 bases). Per the germline V gene, CDR1 is LNHDA and CDR2 is SQIVND (reference sequence). V lost 4 bases and J lost 0, with 10 bases in between. The CDR3 spans 16 residues. In nucleotides, the CDR3 is TGTGCCAGTAGTAAGAGCGGACTCTCTGGGGCCAACGTCCTGACTTTC. Its protein is CASSKSGLSGANVLTF.

The rearrangement uses TRBV14 and TRBJ2-7; 10 nucleotides match TRBD1. The junction had 14 bases not matched to a gene; V was cut back by 10 bases and J by 5 bases. This CDR3 has 15 residues. CDR1 SGHDN and CDR2 FVKESK come from the germline V gene. CDR3 bases: TGTGCCAAAGACAGGGGGCTATCCCCAGGAGACGAGCAGTACGTC. Amino acids: CAKDRGLSPGDEQYV.

The rearrangement links TRBV7-9 to TRBJ2-3; perhaps TRBD1 as D (6 bases). This CDR3 has 16 amino acids. V shed 0 bases and J shed 2 bases, with 12 bases lying between them. Per germline, CDR1 SEHNR and CDR2 FQNEAQ (reference sequence). This CDR3 reads CASSLASDRATDTQYF. DNA for the CDR3: TGTGCCAGCAGCTTAGCCTCGGACAGAGCCACAGATACGCAGTATTTT. Supplemented by reference TRBV7-9 and TRBJ2-3, the full variable domain reads DTGVSQNPRHKITKRGQNVTFRCDPISEHNRLYWYRQTLGQGPEFLTYFQNEAQLEKSRLLSDRFSAERPKGSFSTLEIQRTEQGDSAMYLCASSLASDRATDTQYFGPGTRLTVL.

V is TRBV19 and J is TRBJ2-5; TRBD1 aligns across 9 bases. There are 15 residues in the CDR3. Trimming cost V 6 bases and J 1 base; bases outside gene matches: 6. Germline CDR1 is LNHDA and CDR2 is SQIVND (reference sequence). DNA for the CDR3: TGTGCCAGTAGCACAGGGGGCAATCCCCAAGAGACCCAGTACTTC. It translates to CASSTGGNPQETQYF.

V gene TRBV12-3 or TRBV12-4 combines with J gene TRBJ1-1; D ambiguous. The V and J ends lost 7 bases and 0 bases respectively, with 6 bases between them. The CDR3 has 12 residues. The CDR3 coding sequence is TGTGCCAGCACTCCAGTGAACACTGAAGCTTTCTTT. Translating it yields CASTPVNTEAFF.

This chain joins TRBV12-3 or TRBV12-4 and TRBJ1-6, with a tentative D call TRBD1 (5 bases). Trimming stripped 3 bases from V and 14 bases from J, with 11 bases between. The CDR3 has 12 amino acids. Here the CDR3 DNA reads TGTGCCAGCAGTTTCGGGGGGGAGACCCTCCACTTT. Translated, it gives CASSFGGETLHF.

V usage is TRBV7-9 and J usage is TRBJ1-6; 9 bases agree with TRBD1. The CDR3 totals 14 residues. Germline CDR1 is SEHNR and CDR2 is FQNEAQ (reference sequence). V trimming: 3 bases; J trimming: 7 bases; junction bases outside the gene matches: 1. CDR3 in amino acids: CASSFGQGNSPLHF. The CDR3 DNA sequence: TGTGCCAGCAGCTTTGGACAGGGGAATTCACCCCTCCACTTT. The whole variable domain, filled in from reference TRBV7-9 and TRBJ1-6, reads DTGVSQNPRHKITKRGQNVTFRCDPISEHNRLYWYRQTLGQGPEFLTYFQNEAQLEKSRLLSDRFSAERPKGSFSTLEIQRTEQGDSAMYLCASSFGQGNSPLHFGNGTRLTVT.

J is TRBJ2-1 and V is TRBV19; 9 nucleotides match TRBD2. The CDR3 spans 14 residues. J lost 7 bases, V lost 2 bases, and 3 bases had no gene match. Germline CDR1 and CDR2: LNHDA and SQIVND (reference sequence). The CDR3 sequence is CASSISGRRNEQFF. The CDR3 DNA reads TGTGCCAGTAGTATAAGCGGGAGGAGGAATGAGCAGTTCTTC. Together with reference TRBV19 and TRBJ2-1, the CDR3 gives the full variable domain: DGGITQSPKYLFRKEGQNVTLSCEQNLNHDAMYWYRQDPGQGLRLIYYSQIVNDFQKGDIAEGYSVSREKKESFPLTVTSAQKNPTAFYLCASSISGRRNEQFFGPGTRLTVL.